The clone carrying this T cell receptor (beta chain) was counted between two and nine times. TCRdb re-called the RT-PCR reads through MiXCR, storing one row per CDR3 protein. This table has over 750,000 distinct CDR3 sequences, about 20% appearing once. The sample originates from a study of response to subunit inactivated influenza vaccine. The CDR3 sequence is 15 residues long. Germline CDR1 DFQATT, CDR2 SNEGSKA (reference sequence). V gave up 2 bases and J gave up 5 bases; unmatched junction bases: 10. The rearrangement joins TRBV20-1 to TRBJ2-5, with 8 nucleotides matching TRBD2. The TCR originated in a man aged 50 to 59 who received an inactivated influenza vaccine. Specimen: PBMCs from blood, collected about 5 days after vaccination. The CDR3 DNA is TGCAGTGCTAGACAACCTTCCGGGACTAGGGAGACCCAGTACTTC. It encodes CSARQPSGTRETQYF.